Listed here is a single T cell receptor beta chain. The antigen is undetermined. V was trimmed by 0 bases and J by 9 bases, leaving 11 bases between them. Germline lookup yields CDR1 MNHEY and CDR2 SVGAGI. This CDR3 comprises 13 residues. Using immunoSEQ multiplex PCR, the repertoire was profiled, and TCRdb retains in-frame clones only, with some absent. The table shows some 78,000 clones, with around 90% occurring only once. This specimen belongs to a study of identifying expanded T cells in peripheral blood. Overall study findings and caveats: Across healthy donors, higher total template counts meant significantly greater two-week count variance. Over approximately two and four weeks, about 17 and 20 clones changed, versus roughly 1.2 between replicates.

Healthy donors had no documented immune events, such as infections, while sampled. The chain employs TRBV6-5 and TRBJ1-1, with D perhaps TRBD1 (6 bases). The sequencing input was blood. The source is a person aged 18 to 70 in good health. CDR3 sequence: CASSYSGRGKAFF. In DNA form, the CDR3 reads TGTGCCAGCAGTTACTCGGGGAGGGGGAAAGCTTTCTTT.